What follows are 17 T cell receptor beta chains derived from one specimen sequenced in a study of CD8+ T cells in alopecia areata. Reverse transcription of extracted RNA yielded cDNA, which provided the sequencing template. This table comes from immunoSEQ multiplex PCR, and its TCRdb copy is limited to in-frame clones, with some not included. This table has more than 110,000 clones, about 60% appearing once. The sample was CD4+ T cells sorted from blood, taken at week 0. These receptor sequences come from a human donor with alopecia areata.

The chain is built from TRBV2 and TRBJ1-2; D not certain. V was trimmed by 1 base and J by 9 bases, leaving 9 bases between them. CDR3 size: 12 residues. The V gene's germline CDR1 is SNHLY and CDR2 FYNNEI. The CDR3 DNA reads as TGTGCCAGCAGTGAAGTTGGGGTTAGCTACACCTTC. Amino acid sequence: CASSEVGVSYTF.

In its sample, this clone was seen once. This chain joins TRBV25-1 and TRBJ1-2, with 7 positions matching TRBD1. CDR1 MGHDK and CDR2 SYGVNS come from the germline V gene. V lost 4 bases to trimming and J lost 4 bases; unmatched junction nucleotides: 9. This CDR3 has 15 residues. CDR3 DNA: TGTGCCAGCAGTGTTACGTCCGGGACAGTCTATGGCTACACCTTC. This gives the protein CASSVTSGTVYGYTF.

The chain combines TRBV25-1 with TRBJ2-6; D unclear. CDR3 length: 16 residues. Germline values: CDR1 MGHDK, CDR2 SYGVNS. The ends were cut back, 5 bases at V and 2 bases at J, with 13 bases in the middle. In DNA, the CDR3 is TGTGCCAGCAGTCCACGGCAAGGGACTGGGGCCAACGTCCTGACTTTC. This sequence encodes CASSPRQGTGANVLTF.

The chain is built from TRBV11-2 and TRBJ2-7; D might be TRBD1 (5 bases). The CDR3 sequence is 12 residues long. CDR1 and CDR2 (germline): SGHAT, FQNNGV. V shed 3 bases and J shed 7 bases, with 10 bases lying between them. CDR3 protein: CASSLGPGEQYF. In nucleotides, the CDR3 is TGTGCCAGCAGCTTGGGGCCCGGGGAGCAGTACTTC.

This clone was seen a few times. The rearrangement joins TRBV10-3 to TRBJ1-1; D not certain. CDR1 and CDR2 from the germline V gene are ENHRY and SYGVKD. The CDR3 is made up of 14 amino acids. V gave up 5 bases and J gave up 0 bases, with 10 bases separating them. The CDR3 coding sequence is TGTGCCATCAGTTACGGGGAAATGAACACTGAAGCTTTCTTT. Amino acids: CAISYGEMNTEAFF.

This clone was counted a few times. The chain uses TRBV29-1 and TRBJ1-1; D uncertain. V was trimmed by 7 bases and J by 7 bases, leaving 13 bases between them. Germline V gives CDR1 SQVTM, CDR2 ANQGSEA. The CDR3 spans 11 residues. CDR3 protein: CSASQGFEAFF. The CDR3 DNA follows: TGCAGCGCCTCACAAGGGTTTGAAGCTTTCTTT.

This sequence joins TRBV30 and TRBJ1-2, with 8 nucleotides matching TRBD1. V was clipped by 5 bases and J by 7 bases; unmatched bases: 9. The CDR3 spans 13 residues. In germline, CDR1 is GTSNPN, CDR2 SVGIG (reference sequence). Written as DNA, the CDR3 is TGTGCCTGGGCCGGACAGGGAGCTATTGGCTACACCTTC. The encoded protein is CAWAGQGAIGYTF. Filled out from reference TRBV30 and TRBJ1-2, the complete variable domain reads SQTIHQWPATLVQPVGSPLSLECTVEGTSNPNLYWYRQAAGRGLQLLFYSVGIGQISSEVPQNLSASRPQDRQFILSSKKLLLSDSGFYLCAWAGQGAIGYTFGSGTRLTVV.

The chain couples TRBV7-2 to TRBJ2-2, with 9 bases that match TRBD1. CDR1 is SGHTA and CDR2 is FQGNSA in the germline V gene. The CDR3 is 15 residues long. V shed 4 bases and J 4 bases; nucleotides not matched to a gene: 4. The CDR3 protein is CASSSTGGITGELFF. As DNA, the CDR3 is TGTGCCAGCAGCTCGACAGGGGGAATCACCGGGGAGCTGTTTTTT.

The chain joins TRBV7-9 to TRBJ1-2; D gene uncertain. V dropped 1 base and J dropped 1 base, with 10 bases sitting between them. The length of the CDR3 is 15 residues. Germline CDR1 SEHNR, CDR2 FQNEAQ (reference sequence). CDR3 region: CASSLELGINYGYTF. CDR3 in DNA: TGTGCCAGCAGCTTAGAGCTGGGGATTAACTATGGCTACACCTTC.

The V call is TRBV30, the J call TRBJ1-5, with a weak D call TRBD1 (6 bases). Trimming stripped 1 base from V and 3 bases from J, with 13 bases between. Germline-derived CDR1 and CDR2 are GTSNPN and SVGIG (reference sequence). CDR3 length: 15 amino acids. The CDR3 is CAWSGRQEINQPQHF. For the CDR3, the DNA is TGTGCCTGGAGTGGGCGACAGGAGATCAATCAGCCCCAGCATTTT.

CDR3 nucleotides: TGTGCCAGCAGCCAGCGTGAGGGGTCTGGGGCCAACGTCCTGACTTTC. It yields the protein CASSQREGSGANVLTF. The gene calls are TRBV4-2 and TRBJ2-6; D might be TRBD1 or TRBD2, each matching 5 bases. V lost 3 bases and J lost 1, with 10 bases in between. Looked up from germline, CDR1 is LGHNA and CDR2 is YNFKEQ. The CDR3 runs to 16 residues.

The table lists this clone with a few counts. The gene calls are TRBV29-1 and TRBJ2-1; TRBD2 matches 8 bases. CDR1 and CDR2 (germline): SQVTM, ANQGSEA. The length of the CDR3 is 13 residues. J was trimmed by 9 bases and V by 7 bases; bases with no gene match: 11. CDR3 sequence (DNA): TGCAGCGAGGGGACTAGTGGAGGGGGTGAGCAGTTCTTC. Translation gives CSEGTSGGGEQFF.

The chain joins TRBV5-8 to TRBJ2-7, with 8 bases lining up with TRBD1. CDR1 is SGHTS and CDR2 is YDEGEE in the germline V gene. With V trimmed by 4 bases and J by 4 bases, 10 bases remained unmatched. The CDR3 has 15 residues. The CDR3: CASSTRTGNTYEQYF. CDR3 in DNA: TGTGCCAGCAGCACCCGGACAGGGAACACGTACGAGCAGTACTTC. Drawing the rest from reference TRBV5-8 and TRBJ2-7, the complete variable domain is EAGVTQSPTHLIKTRGQQATLRCSPISGHTSVYWYQQALGLGLQFLLWYDEGEERNRGNFPPRFSGRQFPNYSSELNVNALELEDSALYLCASSTRTGNTYEQYFGPGTRLTVT.

The chain carries TRBV29-1 and TRBJ1-1, with D possibly matching TRBD1 (6 bases). CDR3 length: 14 amino acids. Trimming pared 7 bases from V and 3 bases from J, leaving 18 bases between. The germline gives CDR1 SQVTM, CDR2 ANQGSEA. CDR3 bases: TGCAGCGCTGCCCCTCAGGGGAGGGACACTGAAGCTTTCTTT. It codes for CSAAPQGRDTEAFF.

The chain uses TRBV25-1 and TRBJ1-2, with D possibly matching TRBD1 (6 bases). CDR1 is MGHDK and CDR2 is SYGVNS in the germline V gene. The CDR3 runs to 13 residues. Trimming pared 6 bases from V and 8 bases from J, leaving 16 bases between. CDR3 bases: TGTGCCAGCAGCCGGGACAATGGACTGGGCTACACCTTC. Amino acid sequence: CASSRDNGLGYTF.

This clone was counted between two and nine times. The V and J genes are TRBV6-6 and TRBJ1-2; TRBD1 matches 9 bases. The CDR3 has 15 amino acids. The J segment lost 8 bases and the V segment lost 6 bases, leaving 13 bases of the junction unmatched. The germline V gene has CDR1 MNHNY and CDR2 SVGAGI (reference sequence). CDR3 loop: CASRAQNRGRGGYTF. In nucleotides, the CDR3 is TGTGCCAGCAGGGCTCAAAACAGGGGGCGCGGAGGCTACACCTTC.

The gene calls are TRBV7-2 and TRBJ2-1, with no clear D. The CDR3 loop spans 13 amino acids. The V and J ends lost 0 bases and 3 bases respectively, with 3 bases between them. The germline gives CDR1 SGHTA, CDR2 FQGNSA. DNA for the CDR3: TGTGCCAGCAGCTTAGCCAACTACAATGAGCAGTTCTTC. It specifies CASSLANYNEQFF.